This is a list of T cell receptor beta chains from one sample in a study of CD8+CD57+ T cells in acquired aplastic anemia. In TCRdb, the reads were re-called with MiXCR into one record per CDR3 protein. The top ten clones hold roughly 53% of a sample with about 200,000 distinct CDR3 sequences, 55% to 65% of them seen once. Sequences were obtained from sorted CD4+, CD8+, or CD8+CD57+ T cells (not recorded which) from PBMCs. The receptors shown here come from a human donor with aplastic anemia. The CDR3 runs from the conserved cysteine through the conserved F or W. A D gene is named only where the DNA matches it firmly. The size field is filled for only some rows; it gives once, few, many or a size class.

D: NA
V: TRBV10-3
J: TRBJ1-5
size: NA
CDR3: CAISEQGNLRNQPQHF

D: TRBD1
V: TRBV7-9
J: TRBJ2-7
size: NA
CDR3: CASSLIQGYEQYF

D: NA
V: TRBV7-2
J: TRBJ2-5
size: NA
CDR3: CASSLNPGQETQYF

D: TRBD1
V: TRBV7-9
J: TRBJ2-1
size: NA
CDR3: CASRSDRENEQFF

D: NA
V: TRBV19
J: TRBJ2-7
size: NA
CDR3: CASRRQLSSYEQYF

D: TRBD2
V: TRBV19
J: TRBJ2-1
size: NA
CDR3: CASSISGGGEQFF

D: NA
V: TRBV10-3
J: TRBJ1-6
size: few
CDR3: CASGQMGRGDSPLHF

D: TRBD2
V: TRBV5-1
J: TRBJ2-5
size: NA
CDR3: CASTSGLAVTQYF

D: TRBD1
V: TRBV12-3/TRBV12-4
J: TRBJ2-7
size: NA
CDR3: CACSLALDRGNEQYF

D: NA
V: TRBV6-1
J: TRBJ2-7
size: NA
CDR3: CASAPLGGFSYEQYF

D: TRBD1
V: TRBV2
J: TRBJ2-2
size: few
CDR3: CASSRRTGRSGELFF

D: TRBD2
V: TRBV2
J: TRBJ2-5
size: NA
CDR3: CASRALSSGGAQYF

D: NA
V: TRBV9
J: TRBJ1-1
size: few
CDR3: CASSVPYPNTEAFF

D: NA
V: TRBV24-1
J: TRBJ2-1
size: NA
CDR3: CATSSRLLYNEQFF

D: NA
V: TRBV9
J: TRBJ2-5
size: NA
CDR3: CASSAQSQETQYF

D: NA
V: TRBV4-1
J: TRBJ1-2
size: NA
CDR3: CASSQDLLASWYGYTF

D: NA
V: TRBV15
J: TRBJ2-7
size: once
CDR3: CATSRGGDSSYEQYF

D: TRBD2
V: TRBV20-1
J: TRBJ2-3
size: NA
CDR3: CSAEGLAGGTDTQYF

D: TRBD1
V: TRBV9
J: TRBJ2-2
size: NA
CDR3: CASKGQGPRDTGELFF

D: NA
V: TRBV7-3
J: TRBJ2-1
size: NA
CDR3: CASSLYIGDNEQFF

D: NA
V: TRBV7-2
J: TRBJ2-2
size: NA
CDR3: CASSTRGSGNTGELFF

D: TRBD1
V: TRBV10-3
J: TRBJ2-7
size: many
CDR3: CAISESETGAGVSDEQYF

D: TRBD2
V: TRBV7-9
J: TRBJ2-5
size: once
CDR3: CASSLGGRGETQYF

D: NA
V: TRBV6-5
J: TRBJ1-6
size: NA
CDR3: CASSYSNTYSPLHF

D: NA
V: TRBV2
J: TRBJ1-2
size: NA
CDR3: CASPVTAPPRYGYTF

D: TRBD1
V: TRBV7-7
J: TRBJ1-5
size: NA
CDR3: CVSSLITGGLQPQHF

D: NA
V: TRBV11-2
J: TRBJ2-7
size: NA
CDR3: CASSLDKGEGDEQYF